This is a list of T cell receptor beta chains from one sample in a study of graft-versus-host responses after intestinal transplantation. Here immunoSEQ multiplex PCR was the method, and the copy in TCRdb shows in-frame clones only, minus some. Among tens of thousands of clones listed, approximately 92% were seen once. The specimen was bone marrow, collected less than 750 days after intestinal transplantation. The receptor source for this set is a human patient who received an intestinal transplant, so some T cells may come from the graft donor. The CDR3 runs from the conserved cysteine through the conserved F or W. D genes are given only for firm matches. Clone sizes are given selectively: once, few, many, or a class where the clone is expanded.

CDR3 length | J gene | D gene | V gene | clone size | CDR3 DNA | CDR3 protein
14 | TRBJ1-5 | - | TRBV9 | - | TGTGCCAGCAGCGCTACAGGTGGTGGGGAGCCCCAGCATTTT | CASSATGGGEPQHF
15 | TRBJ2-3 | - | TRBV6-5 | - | TGTGCCAGCAGTTACTCATTGCGGGGCACAGATACGCAGTATTTT | CASSYSLRGTDTQYF
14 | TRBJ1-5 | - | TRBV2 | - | TGTGCCAGCAGTGATCGCCAGAACAATCAGCCCCAGCATTTT | CASSDRQNNQPQHF
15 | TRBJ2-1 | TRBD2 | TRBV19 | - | TGTGCCAGTAGTATAGAGAACATAGCGGGCAATGAGCAGTTCTTC | CASSIENIAGNEQFF
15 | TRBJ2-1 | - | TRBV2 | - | TGTGCCAGCAGTGAATATCGGGGGACGAACAATGAGCAGTTCTTC | CASSEYRGTNNEQFF
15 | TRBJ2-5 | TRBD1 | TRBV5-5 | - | TGTGCCAGCAGCCACAGGGGCCCCCTTCAAGAGACCCAGTACTTC | CASSHRGPLQETQYF
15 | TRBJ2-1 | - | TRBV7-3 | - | TGTGCCAGCAGCTCCCTCGGGTCAGGTCTTTCGGGGCAGTTCTTC | CASSSLGSGLSGQFF
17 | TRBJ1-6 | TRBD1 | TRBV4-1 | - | TGCGCCAGCAGCCAAGGGACAGGGGGCTCCTATAATTCACCCCTCCACTTT | CASSQGTGGSYNSPLHF
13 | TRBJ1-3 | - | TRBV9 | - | TGTGCCAGCAGCGGGATAGGGGGAAACACCATATATTTT | CASSGIGGNTIYF
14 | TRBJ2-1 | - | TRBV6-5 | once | TGTGCCAGCAGCCTGGGGCGGGCTGACAATGAGCAGTTCTTC | CASSLGRADNEQFF
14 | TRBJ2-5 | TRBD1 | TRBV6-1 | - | TGTGCCAGCAGGGGACAGTCCCCGGGAGAGACCCAGTACTTC | CASRGQSPGETQYF
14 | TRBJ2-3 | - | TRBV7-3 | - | TGTGCCAGCAGCCTCGGGACCTCCACAGATACGCAGTATTTT | CASSLGTSTDTQYF
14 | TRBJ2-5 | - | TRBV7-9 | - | TGTGCCAGCAGCTCAACCCAGTCGGGGCCTGCTCGAAACTTC | CASSSTQSGPARNF
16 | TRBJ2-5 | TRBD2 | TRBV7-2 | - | TGTGCCAGCAGAAAGTCCGGGACTAGAGGCCTCGAGACCCAGTACTTC | CASRKSGTRGLETQYF
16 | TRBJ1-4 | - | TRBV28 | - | TGTGCCAGCAGTTCATCACAGGGTTATACTAATGAAAAACTGTTTTTT | CASSSSQGYTNEKLFF
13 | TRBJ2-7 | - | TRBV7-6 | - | TGTGCCAGCAGCTTAGGTTTAAGTGACGAGCAGTACTTC | CASSLGLSDEQYF
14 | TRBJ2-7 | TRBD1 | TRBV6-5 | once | TGTGCCAGCAGTTACCAGGACAGGGAAGGCGAGCAGTACTTC | CASSYQDREGEQYF
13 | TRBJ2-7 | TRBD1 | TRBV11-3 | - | TGTGCCAGCAGCTCACGGACAGGCTACGAGCAGTACTTC | CASSSRTGYEQYF
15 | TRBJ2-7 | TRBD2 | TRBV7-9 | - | TGTGCCAGCAGCTTACCCAGCGGGATCCCCTACGAGCAGTACTTC | CASSLPSGIPYEQYF
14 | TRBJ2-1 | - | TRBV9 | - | TGTGCCAGCAGCGACGCTCAGGAGGACAATGAGCAGTTCTTC | CASSDAQEDNEQFF
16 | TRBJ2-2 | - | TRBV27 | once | TGTGCCAGCAGTTTATATTTAGAATTGGGCACCGGGGAGCTGTTTTTT | CASSLYLELGTGELFF
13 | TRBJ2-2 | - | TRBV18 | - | TGTGCCAGCTCCCCCCTCGGGTTGGGGGAGCTGTTTTTT | CASSPLGLGELFF
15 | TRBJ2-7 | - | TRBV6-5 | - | TGTGCCAGCAGATCCAACCAGAGATCTGCCTACGAGCAGTACTTC | CASRSNQRSAYEQYF
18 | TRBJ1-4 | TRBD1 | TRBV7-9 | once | TGTGCCAGCAGGGATTCCCGGGGGACAGGAGGGTCTGGTGAAAAACTGTTTTTT | CASRDSRGTGGSGEKLFF
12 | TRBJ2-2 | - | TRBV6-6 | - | TGTGCCAGCGGACCGAACACCGGGGAGCTGTTTTTT | CASGPNTGELFF